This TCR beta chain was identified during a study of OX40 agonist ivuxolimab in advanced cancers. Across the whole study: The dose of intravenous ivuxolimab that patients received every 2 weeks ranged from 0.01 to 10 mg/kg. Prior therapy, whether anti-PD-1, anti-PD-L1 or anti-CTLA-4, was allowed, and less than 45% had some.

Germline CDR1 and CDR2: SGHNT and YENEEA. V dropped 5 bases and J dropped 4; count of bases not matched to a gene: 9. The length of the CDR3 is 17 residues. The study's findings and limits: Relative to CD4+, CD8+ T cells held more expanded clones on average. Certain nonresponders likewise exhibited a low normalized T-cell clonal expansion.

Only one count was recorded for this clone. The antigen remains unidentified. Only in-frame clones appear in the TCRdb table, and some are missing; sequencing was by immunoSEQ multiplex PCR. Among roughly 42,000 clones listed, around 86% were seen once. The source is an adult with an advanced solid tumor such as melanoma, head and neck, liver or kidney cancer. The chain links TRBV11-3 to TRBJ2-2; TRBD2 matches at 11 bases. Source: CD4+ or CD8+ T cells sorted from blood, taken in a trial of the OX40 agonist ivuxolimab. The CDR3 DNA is TGTGCCAGCAGCCCACCCCTAGCGGGGGGATCCACCGGGGAGCTGTTTTTT. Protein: CASSPPLAGGSTGELFF.